These 27 T cell receptor beta chains came from one sample sequenced in a study of a mutant IDH1 vaccine in newly diagnosed glioma. Here immunoSEQ multiplex PCR was the method, and the copy in TCRdb shows in-frame clones only, minus some. The sample lists about 60,000 clones, 84% occurring once. Time point noted: week 11, during vaccination. The vaccine gave 300 ug of a 20-mer mutant IDH1 peptide subcutaneously per dose. The antigens of these receptors remain unknown. The specimen was PBMCs, collected from a glioma patient whose treatment included an IDH1 peptide vaccine. These receptors were collected from a young man with glioma.

About this clone: This sample includes further DNA sequences coding for the same CDR3. The V and J genes are TRBV28 and TRBJ1-2; D is undetermined. CDR1 is MDHEN, CDR2 SYDVKM, per germline. The length of the CDR3 is 14 residues. V dropped 4 bases and J dropped 2 bases, with 11 bases sitting between them. The CDR3 protein is CASSSSPLNYGYTF. The CDR3 DNA reads as TGTGCCAGCAGTTCCTCCCCACTAAACTATGGCTACACCTTC.

V and J are TRBV4-1 and TRBJ1-3, with a tentative D call TRBD1 (5 bases). V shed 2 bases and J shed 0 bases, with 8 bases lying between them. The CDR3 loop spans 15 amino acids. Germline assignment: CDR1 MGHRA and CDR2 YSYEKL. The DNA for the CDR3 is TGCGCCAGCAGCCAACGGGACCGCTCTGGAAACACCATATATTTT. This sequence encodes CASSQRDRSGNTIYF.

Comment on this clone: At one end the junction does not follow the germline gene, possibly because of a read error. The chain recombines TRBV10-2 with TRBJ2-1; unclear D gene. The germline V gene has CDR1 WSHSY and CDR2 SAAADI. This CDR3 is 12 amino acids long. The CDR3 protein is CASSETYNEQFF. In DNA, the CDR3 is TGCGCCAGCAGTGAGACCTATAATGAGCAGTTCTTC.

V usage is TRBV9 and J usage is TRBJ1-4, with 10 bases fitting TRBD1. CDR3 length equals 16 residues. The germline gives CDR1 SGDLS, CDR2 YYNGEE. After removal of 4 bases from V and 6 bases from J, the junction contained 9 bases not matched to a gene. The CDR3 sequence: CASSPQSGTGDEKLFF. The CDR3 DNA follows: TGTGCCAGCAGCCCCCAATCCGGGACAGGGGATGAAAAACTGTTTTTT.

The chain uses TRBV28 and TRBJ2-7; TRBD2 might be the D (5 bases). The CDR3 consists of 13 residues. V lost 7 bases, J lost 5 bases, and 15 bases lay in between. Per the germline V gene, CDR1 is MDHEN and CDR2 is SYDVKM. CDR3 sequence: CASTIRAGDEQYF. CDR3 DNA: TGTGCCAGCACCATAAGGGCCGGGGACGAGCAGTACTTC.

V usage is TRBV5-4 and J usage is TRBJ1-2; D remains ambiguous. Trimming removed 8 bases from V and 8 bases from J, with 19 bases in between. The CDR3 has 13 residues. The germline V gene has CDR1 SGHNT and CDR2 YYREEE (reference sequence). The CDR3 region has the DNA TGTGCCAGTACCGGGAGCACTGGATTGGGCTACACCTTC. Amino acid sequence: CASTGSTGLGYTF.

V gene TRBV7-9 combines with J gene TRBJ2-5; TRBD1 is a possible D gene (5 bases). V shed 5 bases and J shed 0 bases, with 13 bases lying between them. Germline CDR1 is SEHNR and CDR2 is FQNEAQ (reference sequence). The CDR3 sequence is 15 residues long. The CDR3 DNA follows: TGTGCCAGCAGCCAGGGCGTCTTATACCAAGAGACCCAGTACTTC. Amino acid sequence: CASSQGVLYQETQYF.

The rearrangement links TRBV21-1 to TRBJ2-3; TRBD1 reflects the table's D call only, with no check against the DNA. TRBV21-1 is termed a pseudogene. The CDR3 covers 18 residues. Written as DNA, the CDR3 is TGTGCCAGCAGCAATAAACAGGGTCTACACCATAACACAGATACGCAGTATTTT. It yields the protein CASSNKQGLHHNTDTQYF.

V and J are TRBV9 and TRBJ2-7; D ambiguous. The CDR3 is made up of 15 amino acids. The V gene lost 4 bases and the J gene lost 1 base, with 15 bases spanning the gap. CDR1 SGDLS and CDR2 YYNGEE come from the germline V gene. This CDR3 is CASSFFSAPSYEQYF. CDR3 DNA sequence: TGTGCCAGCAGCTTCTTCAGCGCCCCATCCTACGAGCAGTACTTC.

This clone appeared a few times. The CDR3 DNA reads as TGCGCCAGCAGCCGTCGGCGGACAGGACTAAACTACGAGCAGTACTTC. Its protein product is CASSRRRTGLNYEQYF. The chain joins TRBV4-1 to TRBJ2-7; tentatively, D is TRBD1 (7 bases). V lost 4 bases, J lost 3 bases, and 19 bases lay in between. From germline, CDR1 is MGHRA and CDR2 YSYEKL. CDR3 length: 16 amino acids.

The CDR3 sequence: CASSLAGYTEAFF. The DNA for the CDR3 is TGTGCCAGCAGCTTAGCTGGTTACACTGAAGCTTTCTTT. The rearrangement joins TRBV11-2 to TRBJ1-1; D gene ambiguous. CDR1 is SGHAT, CDR2 FQNNGV, per germline. Trimming left V 1 base short and J 3 bases short, with 6 bases between. This CDR3 region has 13 residues.

This sequence joins TRBV28 and TRBJ1-2; D ambiguous. This CDR3 comprises 13 residues. Germline values: CDR1 MDHEN, CDR2 SYDVKM. V lost 5 bases to trimming and J lost 3 bases, with 10 bases between them. CDR3 amino acids: CASSPSRDYGYTF. The CDR3 DNA sequence: TGTGCCAGCAGTCCCTCGCGGGACTATGGCTACACCTTC.

This sequence joins TRBV9 and TRBJ2-5, with D possibly TRBD1 on 5 matching bases. The V end lost 7 bases, the J end lost 2 bases, and 18 bases lay between the germline ends. This CDR3 is built from 15 residues. The V gene's germline CDR1 is SGDLS and CDR2 YYNGEE. CDR3 bases: TGTGCCAGCTCAACGAGCCCAGGGAATCAAGAGACCCAGTACTTC. Its protein product is CASSTSPGNQETQYF.

This clone was seen a handful of times. The chain uses TRBV30 and TRBJ1-1, with 7 bases matching TRBD1. Unmatched junction bases numbered 6, after V lost 7 bases and J lost 1 base. CDR1 is GTSNPN and CDR2 is SVGIG in the germline V gene (reference sequence). The CDR3 length is 13 residues. CDR3 region: CASYRGGNTEAFF. In DNA form, the CDR3 reads TGTGCCTCCTACAGGGGAGGGAACACTGAAGCTTTCTTT.

CDR3 nucleotide sequence: TGTGCCAGTAGTATAATCCACGAGGAAGCTAACTATGGCTACACCTTC. This sequence encodes CASSIIHEEANYGYTF. This sequence joins TRBV19 and TRBJ1-2; no reliable D call. V was shortened by 2 bases and J by 0 bases, with 13 bases between the two germline ends. Germline values: CDR1 LNHDA, CDR2 SQIVND (reference sequence). The CDR3 spans 16 residues.

This chain links TRBV11-2 with TRBJ2-5; 7 nucleotides agree with TRBD2. Per germline, CDR1 SGHAT and CDR2 FQNNGV. This CDR3 is built from 15 residues. Trimming at V came to 5 bases and at J to 5 bases, leaving 11 bases not matched to a gene. CDR3 bases: TGTGCCAGCAGCCGTCTTGGGAGGGAACAGGAGACCCAGTACTTC. Amino acid sequence: CASSRLGREQETQYF.

The V gene is TRBV5-1, the J gene TRBJ2-5, with 7 nucleotides matching TRBD1. The J call is doubtful: the DNA matches TRBJ2-7 better. The CDR3 contains 15 residues. Germline-derived CDR1 and CDR2 are SGHRS and YFSETQ. The CDR3 is CASSPAPGQSYEQYF. The CDR3 DNA sequence: TGCGCCAGCAGCCCAGCACCGGGACAGAGCTACGAGCAGTACTTC.

This clone showed up just a few times. The chain is built from TRBV7-9 and TRBJ1-1; D is possibly TRBD1 (5 bases). Germline V gene data show CDR1 as SEHNR and CDR2 as FQNEAQ (reference sequence). The V end was cut by 1 base, the J end by 11 bases, with 11 bases between. This CDR3 spans 12 amino acids. The CDR3 is CASSLVGGNAFF. Written as DNA, the CDR3 is TGTGCCAGCAGCTTAGTTGGGGGAAATGCTTTCTTT.

The chain combines TRBV6-4 with TRBJ2-1; no clear D. There are 15 residues in the CDR3. V lost 0 bases, J lost 6 bases, and 12 bases lay in between. Germline CDR1 is MRHNA and CDR2 is SNTAGT. The CDR3 is CASSDSRSLSNEQFF. In DNA form, the CDR3 reads TGTGCCAGCAGTGACTCGAGGTCTCTTTCCAATGAGCAGTTCTTC.

This clone has more than one count but fewer than ten. V and J are TRBV7-2 and TRBJ2-3, with a possible D match to TRBD2 (5 bases). CDR3 length: 12 residues. In germline, CDR1 is SGHTA, CDR2 FQGNSA. The V end was cut by 4 bases, the J end by 9 bases, with 11 bases between. The CDR3 nucleotides read TGTGCCAGCAGCTCGACCAAGCGGACGCAGTATTTT. Translation: CASSSTKRTQYF. Drawing the rest from reference TRBV7-2 and TRBJ2-3, the complete variable domain is GAGVSQSPSNKVTEKGKDVELRCDPISGHTALYWYRQSLGQGLEFLIYFQGNSAPDKSGLPSDRFSAERTGGSVSTLTIQRTQQEDSAVYLCASSSTKRTQYFGPGTRLTVL.

The CDR3: CASSVGAGVYEQYF. In DNA form, the CDR3 reads TGTGCCAGCAGCGTAGGGGCAGGGGTGTACGAGCAGTACTTC. J is TRBJ2-7 and V is TRBV9, with D tentatively TRBD1 (6 bases). V dropped 0 bases and J dropped 4 bases, with 11 bases sitting between them. There are 14 residues in the CDR3. The germline gives CDR1 SGDLS, CDR2 YYNGEE.

The chain links TRBV6-5 to TRBJ1-3, with D hard to call. The CDR3 runs to 14 residues. The germline V gene has CDR1 MNHEY and CDR2 SVGAGI. V gave up 5 bases and J gave up 0 bases, with 8 bases separating them. CDR3 region: CASSRTSSGNTIYF. CDR3 sequence (DNA): TGTGCCAGCAGTCGAACAAGCTCTGGAAACACCATATATTTT.

This clone has just a few counts. This chain uses TRBV20-1 with TRBJ1-4; unclear D gene. This CDR3 is 11 amino acids long. Germline assignment: CDR1 DFQATT and CDR2 SNEGSKA (reference sequence). Trimming pared 5 bases from V and 7 bases from J, leaving 8 bases between. CDR3 sequence reads: CSAPYLEKLFF. The CDR3 bases are TGCAGTGCTCCTTATCTTGAAAAACTGTTTTTT.

This clone was counted only a few times. This chain links TRBV4-1 with TRBJ1-1; D is possibly TRBD1 (6 bases). V was pared by 2 bases and J by 10 bases, with 20 bases between. Germline assignment: CDR1 MGHRA and CDR2 YSYEKL. CDR3 length: 15 residues. The CDR3 DNA follows: TGCGCCAGCAGCCAACCCCGGGACAACCGCCTGGGAGCTTTCTTT. The encoded protein is CASSQPRDNRLGAFF.

The chain links TRBV27 to TRBJ1-2; no clear D. This CDR3 comprises 11 residues. V lost 8 bases, J lost 8 bases, and 12 bases lay in between. In germline, CDR1 is MNHEY, CDR2 SMNVEV (reference sequence). CDR3 bases: TGTGCCAGCTGGAACTTTCCGGGCTACACCTTC. This sequence encodes CASWNFPGYTF.

This clone was observed once. The chain uses TRBV5-1 and TRBJ1-6, with a weak D call TRBD1 (5 bases). There are 17 residues in the CDR3. CDR1 is SGHRS, CDR2 YFSETQ, per germline. Trimming removed 4 bases at V and 0 bases at J, with 14 bases between. CDR3 residues: CASSPGTASSYNSPLHF. The CDR3 nucleotides are TGCGCCAGCAGCCCCGGGACGGCGAGCTCCTATAATTCACCCCTCCACTTT.

The V and J genes are TRBV4-1 and TRBJ2-3; D unresolved. V was cut by 0 bases and J by 0 bases, with 7 bases left in between. Germline loops: CDR1 MGHRA, CDR2 YSYEKL. This CDR3 is built from 15 residues. The CDR3 reads CASSQDGTSTDTQYF. In DNA, the CDR3 is TGCGCCAGCAGCCAAGATGGAACTAGCACAGATACGCAGTATTTT.